These T cell receptor beta chains were read from a single sample in a study of blood T cell repertoires in COVID-19. Here immunoSEQ multiplex PCR was the method, and the copy in TCRdb shows in-frame clones only, minus some. The sample has about 47,000 clones, roughly 80% seen once; the top ten hold nearly 7.5%. The source material was peripheral blood. These receptors were taken from a man aged 55 to 69 with active COVID-19. The CDR3 runs from the conserved cysteine through the conserved F or W. A D gene is named only where the DNA matches it firmly. Size values are once, few and many counts, or a class for expanded clones, and some rows have none.

CDR3 DNA	CDR3 protein	V gene	J gene	D gene	clone size
TGTGCCACCAGTGATTGGGGACAGGGCGCAGATACGCAGTATTTT	CATSDWGQGADTQYF	TRBV24-1	TRBJ2-3	TRBD1	NA
TGTGCCAGCAGCCAACGGGGAGATACGCAGTATTTT	CASSQRGDTQYF	TRBV3-1/TRBV3-2	TRBJ2-3	NA	few
TGTGCCAGCAGCTTACAGGGGAACACTGAAGCTTTCTTT	CASSLQGNTEAFF	TRBV7-2	TRBJ1-1	NA	NA
TGTGCCAGCTCAGACAGGGGATTTGGCTACACCTTC	CASSDRGFGYTF	TRBV28	TRBJ1-2	TRBD1	NA
TGCGCCAGCAGCCAAGATCGGGTGGGACTTTTTAGCACAGATACGCAGTATTTT	CASSQDRVGLFSTDTQYF	TRBV4-3	TRBJ2-3	NA	NA
TGTGCCAGCACCGGACAGGGGCAAGGTCAGCCCCAGCATTTT	CASTGQGQGQPQHF	TRBV18	TRBJ1-5	TRBD1	NA
TGTGCCAGCAGCTTAGGCCCCAGGGAGACCCAGTACTTC	CASSLGPRETQYF	TRBV7-3	TRBJ2-5	NA	NA
TGTGCCAGCAGTTACTCGGGGACAGCTTACGATACGCAGTATTTT	CASSYSGTAYDTQYF	TRBV6-5	TRBJ2-3	TRBD1	NA
TGTGCCAGCAGCTCATCCTACGAGCAGTACTTC	CASSSSYEQYF	TRBV11-2	TRBJ2-7	NA	NA
TGTGCCAGCAGCCCTAGCGGGAGGGGCGCCTACGAGCAGTACTTC	CASSPSGRGAYEQYF	TRBV3-1/TRBV3-2	TRBJ2-7	TRBD2	NA
TGTGCCAGCAGCCAAGATCGGGACAGGCGTTCAGATACGCAGTATTTT	CASSQDRDRRSDTQYF	TRBV3-1/TRBV3-2	TRBJ2-3	TRBD1	NA
TGTGCCACCAGTGACACCCCGGGACAGGGTCGAGAGACCCAGTACTTC	CATSDTPGQGRETQYF	TRBV24-1	TRBJ2-5	TRBD1	NA
TGTGCCAGCAGATCCCGCCCACAGGGGGCGATGTCCTACGAGCAGTACTTC	CASRSRPQGAMSYEQYF	TRBV28	TRBJ2-7	TRBD1	NA
TGTGCCAGCTCACCACGCCAGGGCTTGGATGAAAAACTGTTTTTT	CASSPRQGLDEKLFF	TRBV18	TRBJ1-4	NA	NA
TGTGCCAGTAGTATCTTAGAGAACACTGAAGCTTTCTTT	CASSILENTEAFF	TRBV19	TRBJ1-1	NA	NA
TGTGCCAGCAGCCTTGGGGGACAGCGCTACGAGCAGTACTTC	CASSLGGQRYEQYF	TRBV6-2/TRBV6-3	TRBJ2-7	TRBD1	NA
TGTGCCACCAGTGATGGGACAGGGGGTTACTCTGGAAACACCATATATTTT	CATSDGTGGYSGNTIYF	TRBV24-1	TRBJ1-3	TRBD1	NA
TGTGCCAGCAGCAAAGAGGCTAGCGGGACCTACGAGCAGTACTTC	CASSKEASGTYEQYF	TRBV21-1	TRBJ2-7	NA	NA
TGCGCCAGCAGCCAAGCGCTAGAACCCTACGAGCAGTACTTC	CASSQALEPYEQYF	TRBV4-3	TRBJ2-7	NA	medium-sized
TGTGCCAGCAGCTTAGCGGGACAGGGTAACACTGAAGCTTTCTTT	CASSLAGQGNTEAFF	TRBV11-1	TRBJ1-1	TRBD1	NA
TGTGCCAGCAGCTTTGAGACAGGTCTCACATCACCCCTCCACTTT	CASSFETGLTSPLHF	TRBV11-2	TRBJ1-6	NA	NA
TGTGCCAGCTCACCAGGGACAGTTTATAATTCACCCCTCCACTTT	CASSPGTVYNSPLHF	TRBV18	TRBJ1-6	TRBD1	NA
TGTGCCAGCAGTCGTTGGGCGGGAGGCGACGAGCAGTACTTC	CASSRWAGGDEQYF	TRBV25-1	TRBJ2-7	TRBD2	NA
TGTGCCAGCAGCCCCCGGGGGGGCTCCTATAATTCACCCCTCCACTTT	CASSPRGGSYNSPLHF	TRBV5-5	TRBJ1-6	NA	once
TGTGCCAGCAGCCAAGAGGACAGGGGCCCCACGGATACGCAGTATTTT	CASSQEDRGPTDTQYF	TRBV4-2	TRBJ2-3	TRBD1	once
TGTGCCAGCAGCTCCGGGACAGGGAATGGCTACACCTTC	CASSSGTGNGYTF	TRBV7-2	TRBJ1-2	TRBD1	NA
TGTGCCAGCAGCCCTGGAACGGCAGGGGAGGCCAACGTCCTGACTTTC	CASSPGTAGEANVLTF	TRBV3-1/TRBV3-2	TRBJ2-6	NA	NA